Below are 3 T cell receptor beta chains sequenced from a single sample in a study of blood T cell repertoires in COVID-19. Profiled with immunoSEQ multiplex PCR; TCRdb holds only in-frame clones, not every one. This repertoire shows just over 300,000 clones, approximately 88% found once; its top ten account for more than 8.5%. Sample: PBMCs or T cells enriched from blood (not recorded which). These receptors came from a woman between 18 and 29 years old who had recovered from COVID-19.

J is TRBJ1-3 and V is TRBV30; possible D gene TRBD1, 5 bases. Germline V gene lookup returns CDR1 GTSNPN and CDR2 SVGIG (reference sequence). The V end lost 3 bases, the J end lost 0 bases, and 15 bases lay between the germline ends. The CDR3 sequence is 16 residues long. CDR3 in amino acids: CAWSRGGGISGNTIYF. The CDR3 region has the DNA TGTGCCTGGAGCCGCGGTGGGGGGATCTCTGGAAACACCATATATTTT.

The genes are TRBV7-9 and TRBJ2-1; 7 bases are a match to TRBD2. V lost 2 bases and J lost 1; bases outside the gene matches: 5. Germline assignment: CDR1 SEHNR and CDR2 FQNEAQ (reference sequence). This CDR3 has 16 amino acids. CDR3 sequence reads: CASSLQAGISYNEQFF. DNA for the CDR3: TGTGCCAGCAGCTTACAAGCGGGAATTTCCTACAATGAGCAGTTCTTC.

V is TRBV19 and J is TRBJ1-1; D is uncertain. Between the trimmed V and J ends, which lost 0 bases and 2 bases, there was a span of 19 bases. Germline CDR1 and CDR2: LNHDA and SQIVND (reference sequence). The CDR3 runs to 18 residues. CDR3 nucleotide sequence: TGTGCCAGTAGTATAGATAGTAGCAGACTAGACCTAAACACTGAAGCTTTCTTT. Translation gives CASSIDSSRLDLNTEAFF. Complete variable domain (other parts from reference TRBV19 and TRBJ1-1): DGGITQSPKYLFRKEGQNVTLSCEQNLNHDAMYWYRQDPGQGLRLIYYSQIVNDFQKGDIAEGYSVSREKKESFPLTVTSAQKNPTAFYLCASSIDSSRLDLNTEAFFGQGTRLTVV.